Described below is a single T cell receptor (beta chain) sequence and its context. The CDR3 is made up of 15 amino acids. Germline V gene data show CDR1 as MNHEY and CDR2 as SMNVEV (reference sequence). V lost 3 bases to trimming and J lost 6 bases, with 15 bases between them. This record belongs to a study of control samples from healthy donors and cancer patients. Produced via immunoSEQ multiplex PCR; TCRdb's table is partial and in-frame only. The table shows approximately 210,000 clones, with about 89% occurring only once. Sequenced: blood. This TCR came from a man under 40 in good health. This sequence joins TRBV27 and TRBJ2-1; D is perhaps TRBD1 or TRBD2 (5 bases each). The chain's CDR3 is CASSLRGTGGNEQFF. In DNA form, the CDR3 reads TGTGCCAGCAGTTTGCGAGGGACCGGTGGCAATGAGCAGTTCTTC.